This TCR beta chain was captured by sequencing in a study of T cells in localized non-small cell lung cancer. Clones were sequenced by immunoSEQ multiplex PCR, and TCRdb holds only the in-frame ones, with some missing. This table holds under 30,000 clones, over 75% found once. Between the trimmed V and J ends, which lost 0 bases and 5 bases, there was a span of 13 bases. The germline V gene encodes CDR1 MGHRA and CDR2 YSYEKL. The CDR3 is 16 residues long. Comment on this clone: What it recognizes is unknown.

Whole-study results and caveats: Sequencing involved a lone tumor region, leaving heterogeneity possible.

Sequencing used peripheral blood, obtained before any cancer treatment. V usage is TRBV4-1 and J usage is TRBJ1-4; D is possibly TRBD1 (5 bases). The sequence derives from a woman aged 40-70 years with stage I lung adenocarcinoma. CDR3 DNA: TGCGCCAGCAGCCAAGACTCCTCTGCAGGGAATGAAAAACTGTTTTTT. Protein product: CASSQDSSAGNEKLFF.